Here is one T cell receptor beta chain with its context. Its target is not known. The data were obtained in a study of cytomegalovirus exposure and HLA in healthy donors. The study's findings and limits: Within the data, a cluster of highly shared sequence variants was likely a sequencing artifact. Later analysis showed TCR association rates varying by HLA locus, highest for DRB1 and lowest for HLA-C. Rarity marked most TCR sequences, yet some public TCRs occurred in many donors. It was 150 to 200 TCR beta chains that were listed as cytomegalovirus-associated.

The PCR ran on 60 Vbeta and 13 Jbeta primers. Produced via immunoSEQ multiplex PCR; TCRdb's table is partial and in-frame only. The sample shows about 140,000 clones, about four fifths of them seen only once. J lost 2 bases, V lost 1 base, and 7 bases had no gene match. CDR3 length equals 17 residues. Germline-derived CDR1 and CDR2 are MNHEY and SMNVEV (reference sequence). The TCR sequence derives from a man aged 40-49 years in good health and CMV-seronegative. Sequences were obtained from PBMCs. The V call is TRBV27, the J call TRBJ1-5; 8 positions match TRBD1. CDR3 region: CASSLWGPQGGNQPQHF. The CDR3 DNA follows: TGTGCCAGCAGTTTATGGGGCCCACAGGGGGGCAATCAGCCCCAGCATTTT.